This entry is about one T cell receptor (beta chain). The assay was immunoSEQ multiplex PCR, and TCRdb's table has in-frame clones only and misses some. The repertoire consists of 760,000 or so clones, with about 96% occurring once and the leading ten covering around 0.21%. There are 15 residues in the CDR3. Germline CDR1 and CDR2: SGHVS and FNYEAQ. The V segment lost 5 bases and the J segment 3 bases; nucleotides outside the gene matches: 6. Naive-designated CD8 cells lacked CD45RO, were positively enriched for CCR7, and omitted terminally differentiated effector memory CD45RA+ cells. The sample belongs to a study of shared clonotypes between healthy human individuals.

The sample comprised naive CD8+ T cells sorted from blood. The V call is TRBV7-6, the J call TRBJ2-2, with 7 bases identical to TRBD2. This clonotype was obtained from a man aged 30-40 years in good health. CDR3: CASSESAGDTGELFF. CDR3 in DNA: TGTGCCAGCAGCGAATCCGCGGGGGACACCGGGGAGCTGTTTTTT.